The subject of this entry is one T cell receptor beta chain. Its matching antigen is unknown. This sample is part of a study of T cells in Graves' hyperthyroidism and ophthalmopathy. Study-level points and caveats: Most thyroid-expanded clonotypes above 0.001 were also found in blood. Patients with ophthalmopathy were separated from those with stable hyperthyroidism by a 13 V-J model.

RNA transcripts gave rise to amplified TCR beta CDR3 regions. First-round RT-PCR of the TCR CDR3 relied on the HTBI primer set. MiXCR, applied by TCRdb to the multiplex PCR reads, yields one record per CDR3 protein. The repertoire holds about 640,000 distinct CDR3 sequences, with less than 25% as singletons. With 5 bases removed from V and 0 bases from J, the gap between germline ends came to 10 bases. The germline V gene has CDR1 MNHNS and CDR2 SASEGT. The CDR3 is 14 residues long. The rearrangement uses TRBV6-1 and TRBJ1-2, with D possibly being TRBD1 (5 bases). The clonotype was recovered from a man aged 30 to 45 with Graves' ophthalmopathy. The sequenced sample consisted of blood. CDR3: CASSSGPSNYGYTF. The CDR3 nucleotides are TGTGCCAGCAGTTCGGGACCCTCTAACTATGGCTACACCTTC.